This TCR beta chain is drawn from a study of T cells after yellow fever vaccination. Each CDR3 protein is one row after TCRdb ran MiXCR on the 5' RACE reads. The sample lists 300,000 to 350,000 distinct CDR3 sequences, 8.1% occurring once. CDR1 is SEHNR and CDR2 is FQNEAQ in the germline V gene (reference sequence). After removal of 4 bases from V and 5 bases from J, the junction contained 13 bases not matched to a gene. The CDR3 runs 17 residues. This clonotype has a count of ten or more. The sequence came from a man younger than 35 who received the YFV17D yellow fever vaccine. The rearrangement links TRBV7-9 to TRBJ2-1; 8 nucleotides agree with TRBD2. This specimen was PBMCs, taken more than 40 days after the first yellow fever vaccination. CDR3 loop: CASSSPMGSGEDNEQFF. The CDR3 region has the DNA TGTGCCAGCAGCTCCCCGATGGGTAGCGGGGAGGACAATGAGCAGTTCTTC.